One and the same sample provided the 17 T cell receptor beta chains below, sequenced in a study of blood T cell repertoires in COVID-19. Here immunoSEQ multiplex PCR was the method, and the copy in TCRdb shows in-frame clones only, minus some. The table shows more than 95,000 clones, with over 60% occurring only once. The sequenced sample consisted of peripheral blood. These receptors were obtained from a man aged 65-85 years with acute or convalescent COVID-19.

The V and J genes are TRBV28 and TRBJ2-7; the D gene is possibly TRBD1 (6 bases). Germline V CDR1 and CDR2: MDHEN, SYDVKM. The CDR3 is made up of 14 amino acids. Trimming removed 7 bases at V and 2 bases at J, with 15 bases between. This CDR3 is CASTPQGTPYEQYF. The CDR3 DNA sequence: TGTGCCAGCACCCCACAGGGTACTCCCTACGAGCAGTACTTC. Full variable domain (rest looked up from reference TRBV28 and TRBJ2-7): DVKVTQSSRYLVKRTGEKVFLECVQDMDHENMFWYRQDPGLGLRLIYFSYDVKMKEKGDIPEGYSVSREKKERFSLILESASTNQTSMYLCASTPQGTPYEQYFGPGTRLTVT.

This chain links TRBV19 with TRBJ1-1; tentatively, D is TRBD1 (5 bases). The CDR3 is 12 residues long. The V and J ends lost 1 base and 7 bases respectively, with 7 bases between them. The germline V gene has CDR1 LNHDA and CDR2 SQIVND (reference sequence). The CDR3 sequence: CASSIVRGEAFF. The CDR3 nucleotides are TGTGCCAGTAGTATAGTAAGGGGTGAAGCTTTCTTT.

V and J are TRBV14 and TRBJ2-1; no clear D gene. The CDR3 is 13 residues long. In germline, CDR1 is SGHDN, CDR2 FVKESK. Trimming shortened V by 1 base and J by 7 bases, and 8 bases separated the two germline ends. CDR3 sequence (DNA): TGTGCCAGCAGCCAAGGCGCGAGAAATGAGCAGTTCTTC. It codes for CASSQGARNEQFF.

This clone was detected once. The chain couples TRBV5-6 to TRBJ1-2; TRBD1 aligns across 7 bases. Per germline, CDR1 SGHDT and CDR2 YYEEEE. The CDR3 is 15 amino acids. Losses at the gene ends were 5 bases for V and 0 bases for J; bases not matched to a gene: 7. CDR3 DNA: TGTGCCAGCAGACCCACAGGGGTAGCTAACTATGGCTACACCTTC. As protein: CASRPTGVANYGYTF. The full variable domain, in which reference TRBV5-6 and TRBJ1-2 provide the parts outside the CDR3, is DAGVTQSPTHLIKTRGQQVTLRCSPKSGHDTVSWYQQALGQGPQFIFQYYEEEERQRGNFPDRFSGHQFPNYSSELNVNALLLGDSALYLCASRPTGVANYGYTFGSGTRLTVV.

This clone was seen only a few times. V gene TRBV6-2 or TRBV6-3 combines with J gene TRBJ2-2; 7 nucleotides line up with TRBD2. CDR1 is MNHEY, CDR2 SVGEGT, per germline. Trimming at V came to 0 bases and at J to 3 bases, leaving 4 bases not matched to a gene. The CDR3 consists of 16 residues. This chain's CDR3 is CASSYSSGPYTGELFF. CDR3 in DNA: TGTGCCAGCAGTTACTCTAGCGGGCCCTACACCGGGGAGCTGTTTTTT.

The table lists this clone with a count of one. The chain recombines TRBV29-1 with TRBJ1-4; TRBD1 matches at 9 bases. Trimming removed 1 base from V and 4 bases from J; junction bases left unmatched: 1. Germline assignment: CDR1 SQVTM and CDR2 ANQGSEA. This CDR3 is built from 14 residues. Here the CDR3 DNA reads TGCAGCGTTGAAGGGACAGGGGATAATGAAAAACTGTTTTTT. Amino acids: CSVEGTGDNEKLFF.

This clone showed up just a few times. The gene calls are TRBV7-2 and TRBJ2-7, with a possible D match to TRBD1 (5 bases). The CDR3 spans 15 residues. V gave up 2 bases and J gave up 1 base, with 12 bases separating them. The V gene's germline CDR1 is SGHTA and CDR2 FQGNSA. This chain's CDR3 is CASSLSRVLSYEQYF. The CDR3 DNA is TGTGCCAGCAGCTTAAGCAGGGTACTTTCCTACGAGCAGTACTTC.

This chain connects TRBV4-1 to TRBJ1-6; 8 bases line up with TRBD1. CDR3 length: 14 residues. The V and J ends lost 3 bases and 8 bases, in that order; junction bases with no gene match: 3. Germline CDR1 is MGHRA and CDR2 is YSYEKL. The CDR3 DNA reads as TGCGCCAGCAGCCAGCAGGGGGCTTATTCACCCCTCCACTTT. This encodes CASSQQGAYSPLHF.

The chain recombines TRBV19 with TRBJ1-5; 8 nucleotides agree with TRBD1. The CDR3 consists of 16 residues. The germline gives CDR1 LNHDA, CDR2 SQIVND (reference sequence). V gave up 7 bases and J gave up 0 bases; unmatched junction bases: 8. Written as DNA, the CDR3 is TGTGCCAGTATCGCACAGGGGGATTATAGCAATCAGCCCCAGCATTTT. This gives the protein CASIAQGDYSNQPQHF. Drawing the rest from reference TRBV19 and TRBJ1-5, the complete variable domain is DGGITQSPKYLFRKEGQNVTLSCEQNLNHDAMYWYRQDPGQGLRLIYYSQIVNDFQKGDIAEGYSVSREKKESFPLTVTSAQKNPTAFYLCASIAQGDYSNQPQHFGDGTRLSIL.

As concerns this clone: Additional DNA sequences in this sample encode the identical CDR3. The chain joins TRBV18 to TRBJ2-7; 7 bases fit TRBD2. This CDR3 has 14 residues. Germline-derived CDR1 and CDR2 are KGHSH and LQKENI. The V gene end was trimmed by 3 bases and the J gene end by 3 bases; junction bases not matched to a gene: 5. The CDR3 nucleotides read TGTGCCAGCTCACCCGGGCTAGCGGACTACGAGCAGTACTTC. It is translated as CASSPGLADYEQYF.

This clone has just one count. This chain uses TRBV24-1 with TRBJ1-4, with D perhaps matching TRBD1 (5 bases). The CDR3 runs 15 residues. Per germline, CDR1 KGHDR and CDR2 SFDVKD. The V and J ends lost 5 bases and 8 bases respectively, with 17 bases between them. Here the CDR3 DNA reads TGTGCCACCAGTGGGGCGTCTGGGGGGGAGGAAAAACTGTTTTTT. Protein sequence: CATSGASGGEEKLFF.

The V and J genes are TRBV27 and TRBJ2-3; D might be TRBD2 (6 bases). The V end was cut by 2 bases, the J end by 0 bases, with 6 bases between. Per germline, CDR1 MNHEY and CDR2 SMNVEV (reference sequence). The CDR3 covers 14 residues. The CDR3 loop reads CASSLRESTDTQYF. The DNA of the CDR3 is TGTGCCAGCAGTTTACGGGAGAGCACAGATACGCAGTATTTT.

This clone appeared once. The chain uses TRBV10-3 and TRBJ2-6, with D perhaps matching TRBD1 (6 bases). Trimming took off 2 bases at V and 1 base at J, with 6 bases between the two ends. Germline V gene lookup returns CDR1 ENHRY and CDR2 SYGVKD. The CDR3 length is 15 residues. This CDR3 is CAISETGSGANVLTF. In nucleotides, the CDR3 is TGTGCCATCAGTGAGACAGGGTCTGGGGCCAACGTCCTGACTTTC.

The chain combines TRBV6-5 with TRBJ2-7; D might be TRBD1 (6 bases). V was shortened by 6 bases and J by 2 bases, with 11 bases between the two germline ends. CDR1 is MNHEY, CDR2 SVGAGI, per germline. The length of the CDR3 is 13 residues. CDR3 amino acids: CASRARGTYEQYF. The DNA of the CDR3 is TGTGCCAGCAGGGCCAGGGGAACCTACGAGCAGTACTTC.

The gene calls are TRBV6-6 and TRBJ1-4; D not resolved. The CDR3 spans 13 residues. The V end lost 2 bases, the J end lost 8 bases, and 9 bases lay between the germline ends. CDR1 MNHNY and CDR2 SVGAGI come from the germline V gene (reference sequence). In nucleotides, the CDR3 is TGTGCCAGCAGTTACGGGCCGGGGGAAAAACTGTTTTTT. It codes for CASSYGPGEKLFF.

The chain employs TRBV29-1 and TRBJ2-5; weak D call: TRBD2 (7 bases). V was trimmed by 4 bases and J by 5 bases, leaving 11 bases between them. The germline CDR1 and CDR2 sequences are SQVTM and ANQGSEA. The CDR3 extends over 12 amino acids. The CDR3 DNA sequence: TGCAGCGTTGGAGGGGGAGGGGAGACCCAGTACTTC. Protein product: CSVGGGGETQYF.

The CDR3 loop is CASSQQGLNTEAFF. The CDR3 DNA sequence: TGTGCCAGCTCACAACAGGGATTGAACACTGAAGCTTTCTTT. The chain couples TRBV18 to TRBJ1-1; D might be TRBD1 (6 bases). The CDR3 has 14 residues. The V end was cut by 4 bases, the J end by 0 bases, with 9 bases between. The V gene's germline CDR1 is KGHSH and CDR2 LQKENI.